This T cell receptor beta chain was sequenced in a study of T cell repertoires in cytomegalovirus infection. Study as a whole: Indications came from public TCR beta signatures; they pointed to CMV infection and to a matching HLA type. Study results and limitations: Ex vivo, HLA-C-restricted CMV-specific TCR beta clonotypes prevailed over the rest of the response. Accumulated public TCR beta family frequency recognized individuals carrying CMV together with the relevant HLA.

The ends were cut back, 1 base at V and 4 bases at J, with 7 bases in the middle. Germline CDR1 and CDR2: SQVTM and ANQGSEA. The length of the CDR3 is 12 residues. This clonotype occurred a few times. Its specificity is unknown. TCRdb analysed the reads with MiXCR anew, one entry per CDR3 protein. The sample lists 150,000 to 200,000 distinct CDR3 sequences, about a tenth seen once, with about 4.6% in the top ten. The rearrangement joins TRBV29-1 to TRBJ1-2; D is undetermined. Input material: PBMCs. This clonotype was obtained from a human donor in good health (CMV status not recorded). Some clones in this sample may be carry-over from other donors' samples. The CDR3 protein is CSVEAVSYGYTF. The CDR3 DNA reads as TGCAGCGTTGAAGCCGTCTCCTATGGCTACACCTTC.